Each of the 26 T cell receptor beta chains below was sequenced from the same sample in a study of blood T cell repertoires in COVID-19. Sequencing used immunoSEQ multiplex PCR; TCRdb keeps in-frame clones, though not all of them. The sample records about 80,000 clones, 88% being singletons. Sequencing was carried out using peripheral blood. The receptors were gathered from a man aged 65 to 85 with acute or convalescent COVID-19.

V is TRBV18 and J is TRBJ1-3, with D unclear. Germline V CDR1 and CDR2: KGHSH, LQKENI. V lost 3 bases and J 6 bases, leaving 12 bases between the germline ends. The CDR3 is 14 residues long. CDR3 sequence (DNA): TGTGCCAGCTCACCGGCCGCGGGGTTAAACACCATATATTTT. Its translation is CASSPAAGLNTIYF.

The chain employs TRBV7-2 and TRBJ1-1; the D is unclear. This CDR3 has 14 amino acids. Trimming left V 1 base short and J 6 bases short, with 12 bases between. Germline V gene data show CDR1 as SGHTA and CDR2 as FQGNSA. This CDR3 is CASSLGAVTAEAFF. DNA for the CDR3: TGTGCCAGCAGCTTAGGGGCAGTGACGGCTGAAGCTTTCTTT.

The genes are TRBV2 and TRBJ1-4; D is uncertain. Germline assignment: CDR1 SNHLY and CDR2 FYNNEI. The CDR3 sequence is 13 residues long. The V end was cut by 7 bases, the J end by 2 bases, with 8 bases between. The CDR3 sequence: CASKGGTNEKLFF. The CDR3 nucleotides are TGTGCCAGCAAGGGAGGGACTAATGAAAAACTGTTTTTT.

This clone was picked up one time. The chain uses TRBV5-8 and TRBJ1-6; tentatively, D is TRBD1 (6 bases). V was cut by 4 bases and J by 7 bases, with 15 bases left in between. In germline, CDR1 is SGHTS, CDR2 YDEGEE. This CDR3 is built from 15 residues. For the CDR3, the DNA is TGTGCCAGCAGCCCCGTGGGGACAAGGAATTCACCCCTCCACTTT. Protein product: CASSPVGTRNSPLHF.

The V and J genes are TRBV19 and TRBJ1-5, with D unclear. V lost 6 bases and J 0 bases, leaving 21 bases between the germline ends. CDR1 is LNHDA, CDR2 SQIVND, per germline (reference sequence). This CDR3 is 18 amino acids long. As DNA, the CDR3 is TGTGCCAGTAGCGACCCCCCGGGGAGCACATATAGCAATCAGCCCCAGCATTTT. It specifies CASSDPPGSTYSNQPQHF.

This chain connects TRBV28 to TRBJ1-2, with a possible D match to TRBD1 (5 bases). The CDR3 spans 12 residues. Trimming left V 11 bases short and J 4 bases short, with 14 bases between. Germline loops: CDR1 MDHEN, CDR2 SYDVKM. For the CDR3, the DNA is TGTGCCGGGGCTGACAGAGGCTATGGCTACACCTTC. Translating it yields CAGADRGYGYTF.

CDR3 protein: CSVEDWWMQGSKNNEQFF. The CDR3 nucleotides are TGCAGCGTTGAAGATTGGTGGATGCAGGGAAGCAAAAACAATGAGCAGTTCTTC. V and J are TRBV29-1 and TRBJ2-1; tentatively, D is TRBD1 (5 bases). V lost 0 bases and J lost 5, with 23 bases in between. Per the germline V gene, CDR1 is SQVTM and CDR2 is ANQGSEA. The CDR3 consists of 18 residues.

The gene calls are TRBV19 and TRBJ2-4, with TRBD1 as a possible D gene (5 bases). This CDR3 is built from 11 residues. The germline gives CDR1 LNHDA, CDR2 SQIVND (reference sequence). V was cut by 3 bases and J by 8 bases, with 5 bases left in between. The CDR3: CASSIRDIQYF. The CDR3 nucleotides are TGTGCCAGTAGTATCAGGGACATTCAGTACTTC.

This clone was picked up one time. V is TRBV30 and J is TRBJ1-5; 8 bases are shared with TRBD1. The germline gives CDR1 GTSNPN, CDR2 SVGIG (reference sequence). This CDR3 region has 14 residues. Unmatched junction bases numbered 3, after V lost 1 base and J lost 4 bases. The CDR3 sequence is CAWSAGTGNQPQHF. The CDR3, as DNA: TGTGCCTGGAGTGCCGGGACAGGTAATCAGCCCCAGCATTTT.

The genes are TRBV27 and TRBJ2-3; 8 bases line up with TRBD2. CDR1 MNHEY and CDR2 SMNVEV come from the germline V gene (reference sequence). This CDR3 is built from 16 residues. Trimming cost V 3 bases and J 1 base; bases outside gene matches: 6. The CDR3 region has the DNA TGTGCCAGCAGTTTTACACTAGCGGTAGGCACAGATACGCAGTATTTT. Protein sequence: CASSFTLAVGTDTQYF.

This clone is a singleton in its sample. V usage is TRBV18 and J usage is TRBJ2-7; TRBD1 matches 8 bases. The trim removed 6 bases at V and 6 bases at J, leaving 19 bases unmatched. The CDR3 is made up of 17 amino acids. CDR1 is KGHSH and CDR2 is LQKENI in the germline V gene. CDR3 protein: CASSPLSQGTGGVEQYF. The CDR3 nucleotides read TGTGCCAGCTCCCCGCTTTCCCAAGGGACAGGTGGAGTCGAGCAGTACTTC.

This rearrangement joins TRBV5-1 to TRBJ2-1; 10 bases are a match to TRBD1. The trim removed 2 bases at V and 11 bases at J, leaving 19 bases unmatched. This CDR3 contains 18 residues. Germline CDR1 is SGHRS and CDR2 is YFSETQ. CDR3 sequence: CASSFSGTGVSSGLKQFF. The CDR3 DNA follows: TGCGCCAGCAGCTTTTCCGGGACAGGGGTGTCTAGTGGTCTGAAGCAGTTCTTC.

J is TRBJ2-6 and V is TRBV3-1 (or the pseudogene TRBV3-2); D not resolved. Germline CDR1 and CDR2: LGHDT and YNNKEL (reference sequence). This CDR3 spans 17 amino acids. The germline V and J ends were trimmed by 2 bases and 0 bases, with 11 bases remaining between them. CDR3 DNA sequence: TGTGCCAGCAGCCAACTCGTGGCCGACTCTGGGGCCAACGTCCTGACTTTC. Protein product: CASSQLVADSGANVLTF.

The chain employs TRBV4-3 and TRBJ1-2; D perhaps matches TRBD1 (5 bases). Germline V gene sequence: CDR1 LGHNA, CDR2 YSLEER. Trimming removed 0 bases at V and 1 base at J, with 15 bases between. CDR3 size: 17 residues. CDR3 protein: CASSQEGPGPDNYGYTF. CDR3 sequence (DNA): TGCGCCAGCAGCCAAGAGGGGCCCGGCCCCGATAACTATGGCTACACCTTC.

V and J are TRBV19 and TRBJ2-1, with TRBD2 matching over 13 bases. Trimming cost V 7 bases and J 9 bases; bases outside gene matches: 9. CDR1 LNHDA and CDR2 SQIVND come from the germline V gene (reference sequence). The CDR3 length is 15 residues. Written as DNA, the CDR3 is TGTGCCAGTACACTAGCGGGGGGGAGCGAAAGTGAGCAGTTCTTC. Its translation is CASTLAGGSESEQFF.

The chain links TRBV20-1 to TRBJ2-1; the match to TRBD2 covers 8 bases. The ends lost 3 bases at V and 9 bases at J; junction bases unmatched: 10. Germline values: CDR1 DFQATT, CDR2 SNEGSKA (reference sequence). The CDR3 contains 14 residues. The CDR3 reads CSASEGTSRGEQFF. The CDR3 DNA sequence: TGCAGTGCTAGTGAGGGGACTAGTCGGGGTGAGCAGTTCTTC.

The genes are TRBV3-1 (or the pseudogene TRBV3-2) and TRBJ2-7; a weak D match, TRBD1 (6 bases). Germline CDR1 LGHDT, CDR2 YNNKEL (reference sequence). V lost 2 bases, J lost 1 base, and 9 bases lay in between. The CDR3 runs 14 residues. CDR3 protein: CASSQPGTSYEQYF. The CDR3 nucleotides are TGTGCCAGCAGCCAACCCGGGACATCCTACGAGCAGTACTTC.

The chain carries TRBV27 and TRBJ2-7; 7 positions agree with TRBD2. Germline CDR1 and CDR2: MNHEY and SMNVEV (reference sequence). Germline trimming cut 8 bases from V and 3 bases from J; bases unmatched to any gene: 25. The CDR3 is 19 amino acids. CDR3 loop: CASQREALPGGGGFYEQYF. The CDR3 nucleotides read TGTGCCAGCCAAAGGGAAGCGCTACCGGGCGGCGGGGGATTCTACGAGCAGTACTTC.

The chain is built from TRBV6-6 and TRBJ2-2; 7 nucleotides match TRBD2. V shed 5 bases, J shed 7 bases, and the junction held 7 bases outside the gene matches. The length of the CDR3 is 14 residues. Germline CDR1 reads MNHNY; CDR2 reads SVGAGI (reference sequence). The CDR3 coding sequence is TGTGCCAGCAGTCTTTTGACTAGCTACGGGGAGCTGTTTTTT. Protein: CASSLLTSYGELFF.

This chain links TRBV19 with TRBJ1-6; D is unresolved. In germline, CDR1 is LNHDA, CDR2 SQIVND (reference sequence). The CDR3 runs 13 residues. The germline V and J ends were trimmed by 0 bases and 10 bases, with 7 bases remaining between them. The CDR3 loop reads CASSIDAISPLHF. The CDR3 nucleotides read TGTGCCAGTAGTATAGATGCGATCTCACCCCTCCACTTT.

The chain links TRBV28 to TRBJ1-1; D perhaps matches TRBD1 (5 bases). The germline V gene has CDR1 MDHEN and CDR2 SYDVKM. V was cut by 6 bases and J by 2 bases, with 19 bases left in between. There are 16 residues in the CDR3. The CDR3 loop is CASSLRGASTNTEAFF. The CDR3 nucleotides are TGTGCCAGCAGCCTTCGTGGGGCATCAACTAACACTGAAGCTTTCTTT.

A note on this clone: The junction shows a germline mismatch at one end, possibly a read error. This sequence joins TRBV5-1 and TRBJ1-2; TRBD1 might be the D (5 bases). Germline V gives CDR1 SGHRS, CDR2 YFSETQ. The CDR3 totals 14 residues. The CDR3 DNA reads as TGCGCCAGCAGTTCGGGCCTCGGGGACTACGGCTACACCTTC. Residues: CASSSGLGDYGYTF.

V is TRBV18 and J is TRBJ2-7, with 8 bases aligning to TRBD1. Germline values: CDR1 KGHSH, CDR2 LQKENI. With 3 bases clipped from V and 2 bases from J, the junction kept 15 bases outside the gene matches. The CDR3 is made up of 18 amino acids. The CDR3 nucleotides read TGTGCCAGCTCACCTCAACGTCTTAGACAGGGGTATGCCTACGAGCAGTACTTC. Amino acid sequence: CASSPQRLRQGYAYEQYF.

The chain couples TRBV29-1 to TRBJ1-1; D is ambiguous. The germline V gene has CDR1 SQVTM and CDR2 ANQGSEA. The CDR3 length is 12 residues. V gave up 1 base and J gave up 5 bases, with 8 bases separating them. In DNA, the CDR3 is TGCAGCGTTGAAGGGGTCAGGACTGAAGCTTTCTTT. Translated, it gives CSVEGVRTEAFF.

V gene TRBV3-1 (or the pseudogene TRBV3-2) combines with J gene TRBJ2-3, with 9 bases aligning to TRBD2. The CDR3 is 13 amino acids. Germline V gene data show CDR1 as LGHDT and CDR2 as YNNKEL (reference sequence). V shed 5 bases and J 3 bases; nucleotides not matched to a gene: 0. CDR3 in DNA: TGTGCCAGCAGCACTAGCGGGACAGATACGCAGTATTTT. This sequence encodes CASSTSGTDTQYF.

CDR3: CASSSPGGPDTQYF. CDR3 DNA sequence: TGTGCCAGCAGTTCGCCGGGGGGGCCGGATACGCAGTATTTT. V gene TRBV28 combines with J gene TRBJ2-3, with 8 bases that match TRBD2. Losses at the gene ends were 4 bases for V and 6 bases for J; bases not matched to a gene: 6. The CDR3 runs 14 residues. Looked up from germline, CDR1 is MDHEN and CDR2 is SYDVKM.